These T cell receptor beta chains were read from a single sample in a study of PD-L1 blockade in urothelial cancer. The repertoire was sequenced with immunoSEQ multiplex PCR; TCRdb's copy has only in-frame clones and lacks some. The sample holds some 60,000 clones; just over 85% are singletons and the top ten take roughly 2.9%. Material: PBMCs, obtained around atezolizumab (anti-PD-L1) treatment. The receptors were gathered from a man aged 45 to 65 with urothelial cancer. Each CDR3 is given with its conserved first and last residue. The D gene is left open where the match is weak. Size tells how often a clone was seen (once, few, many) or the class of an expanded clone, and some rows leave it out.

TGTGCCAGCAGTTACGACAGAAACTATGGCTACACCTTC,CASSYDRNYGYTF,TRBJ1-2,-,TRBV6-5,-
TGTGCCAGCTCGGACAGGGGCCTCATGAACACTGAAGCTTTCTTT,CASSDRGLMNTEAFF,TRBJ1-1,-,TRBV18,TRBD1
TGTGCCACCCAATTTTCCACTGAAGCTTTCTTT,CATQFSTEAFF,TRBJ1-1,-,TRBV6-1,-
TGCGCCAGCAGCTTGGAGGTCGGGGGTAATGGCTACACCTTC,CASSLEVGGNGYTF,TRBJ1-2,-,TRBV5-1,-
TGTGCCAGTAGCCCCCCCAACAGGTTTTTGTCCGGCGAGCAGTACTTC,CASSPPNRFLSGEQYF,TRBJ2-7,-,TRBV19,-
TGTGCCAGCAGCCCGACGGCAGGGCATAAAAACATTCAGTACTTC,CASSPTAGHKNIQYF,TRBJ2-4,once,TRBV7-2,-
TGTGCCAGCAGCTTAGGGGAGGCTGAAGCTTTCTTT,CASSLGEAEAFF,TRBJ1-1,-,TRBV11-2,-
TGTGCCAGCACCTGGGGCAGCCTAAAAGAGCAGTACTTC,CASTWGSLKEQYF,TRBJ2-7,-,TRBV5-8,-
TGTGCCAGCAGACTCGCCGGACAGGGGGCTCGAAATGAGCAGTTCTTC,CASRLAGQGARNEQFF,TRBJ2-1,-,TRBV28,TRBD1
TGTGCCAGCAGTTTAAGGGCGGGAGGGCCATCAGATACGCAGTATTTT,CASSLRAGGPSDTQYF,TRBJ2-3,-,TRBV28,TRBD2
TGTGCCAGCACGCGGCGGGAAGATCTCCTCAATGAGCAGTTCTTC,CASTRREDLLNEQFF,TRBJ2-1,-,TRBV5-6,-
TGTGCCAGCAGCCAAAGGACGGGACAGGGGACTAGAAACATTCAGTACTTC,CASSQRTGQGTRNIQYF,TRBJ2-4,once,TRBV14,TRBD1
TGCGCCAGCAGCTTGGGCCTAGCGGGAGGAGCAGATACGCAGTATTTT,CASSLGLAGGADTQYF,TRBJ2-3,-,TRBV5-1,TRBD2
TGCGCCAGCAGCTCCGGTACAGCTAATGAAAAACTGTTTTTT,CASSSGTANEKLFF,TRBJ1-4,-,TRBV5-1,-
TGTGCCAGCAGCAGCCGGGACAGGGCTGGCTACACCTTC,CASSSRDRAGYTF,TRBJ1-2,once,TRBV6-5,TRBD1
TGTGCCACCAGCAGAGGGGACAGAGGAAACCAAGAGACCCAGTACTTC,CATSRGDRGNQETQYF,TRBJ2-5,-,TRBV15,TRBD1
TGTGCCAGCAGCGCACCGCAGGGGGCTCTTAATTCACCCCTCCACTTT,CASSAPQGALNSPLHF,TRBJ1-6,-,TRBV9,TRBD1
TGTGCCAGCAGCCTGGACAGGGGCGAGACCCAGTACTTC,CASSLDRGETQYF,TRBJ2-5,once,TRBV5-4,TRBD1
TGTGCCAGTAGGACAGCTGGGGAGACCCAGTACTTC,CASRTAGETQYF,TRBJ2-5,-,TRBV2,-
TGTGCCAGCAGCTCAGGCGGGGTAGCGGGAGGGAAAGAGACCCAGTACTTC,CASSSGGVAGGKETQYF,TRBJ2-5,few,TRBV13,TRBD2
TGTGCCAGCAGCTTAGCAGCGCTAGATACGCAGTATTTT,CASSLAALDTQYF,TRBJ2-3,-,TRBV11-3,-
TGTGCCAGCAGCTTCTTCCGCTCACAGGGGATCTACGAGCAGTACTTC,CASSFFRSQGIYEQYF,TRBJ2-7,-,TRBV5-6,TRBD1
TGTGCCAGCAGCCCCACAGGGACGACCTATGGCTACACCTTC,CASSPTGTTYGYTF,TRBJ1-2,-,TRBV27,-
TGTGCCAGTAGTATCCGGACAGGGGGGAACCAAGAGACCCAGTACTTC,CASSIRTGGNQETQYF,TRBJ2-5,few,TRBV19,TRBD1
TGTGCCAGCAGCCTAGGGGGCGGTTCCTACAATGAGCAGTTCTTC,CASSLGGGSYNEQFF,TRBJ2-1,-,TRBV28,TRBD1
TGTGCCAGTAGCCTCGAACTAGCGGCCCTCCAAGAGACCCAGTACTTC,CASSLELAALQETQYF,TRBJ2-5,-,TRBV19,TRBD2
TGCGCCAGCAGCGCCACGGGAGCCCACGAGCAGTACTTC,CASSATGAHEQYF,TRBJ2-7,once,TRBV5-1,-